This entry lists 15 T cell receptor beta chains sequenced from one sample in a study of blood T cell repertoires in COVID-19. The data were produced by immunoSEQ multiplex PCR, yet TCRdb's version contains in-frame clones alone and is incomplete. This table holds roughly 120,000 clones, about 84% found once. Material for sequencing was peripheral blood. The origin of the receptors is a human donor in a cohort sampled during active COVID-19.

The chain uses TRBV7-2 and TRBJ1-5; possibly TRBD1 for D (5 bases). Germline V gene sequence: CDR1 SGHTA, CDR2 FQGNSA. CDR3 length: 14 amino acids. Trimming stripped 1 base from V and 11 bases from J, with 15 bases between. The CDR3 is CASSLVAGPGTQHF. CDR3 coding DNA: TGTGCCAGCAGCTTAGTAGCGGGGCCGGGGACCCAGCATTTT.

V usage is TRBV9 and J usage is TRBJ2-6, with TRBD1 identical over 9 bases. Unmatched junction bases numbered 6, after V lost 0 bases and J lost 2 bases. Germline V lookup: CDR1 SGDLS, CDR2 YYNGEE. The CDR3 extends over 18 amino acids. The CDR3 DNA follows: TGTGCCAGCAGCGTAGTTGGGACAGGGCTAACTGGGGCCAACGTCCTGACTTTC. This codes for CASSVVGTGLTGANVLTF.

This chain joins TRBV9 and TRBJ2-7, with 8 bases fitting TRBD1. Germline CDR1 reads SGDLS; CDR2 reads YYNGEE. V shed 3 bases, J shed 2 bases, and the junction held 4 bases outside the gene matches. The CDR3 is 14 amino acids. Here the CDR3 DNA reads TGTGCCAGCAGCGGCTCAGGGGGCGCCTACGAGCAGTACTTC. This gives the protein CASSGSGGAYEQYF.

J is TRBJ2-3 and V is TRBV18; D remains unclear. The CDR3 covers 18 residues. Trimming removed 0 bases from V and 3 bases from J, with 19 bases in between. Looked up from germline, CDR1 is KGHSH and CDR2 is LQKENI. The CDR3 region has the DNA TGTGCCAGCTCACCACCGCCCCTCCGACGGGTTTCGACAGATACGCAGTATTTT. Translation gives CASSPPPLRRVSTDTQYF. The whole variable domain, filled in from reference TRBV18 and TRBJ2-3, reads NAGVMQNPRHLVRRRGQEARLRCSPMKGHSHVYWYRQLPEEGLKFMVYLQKENIIDESGMPKERFSAEFPKEGPSILRIQQVVRGDSAAYFCASSPPPLRRVSTDTQYFGPGTRLTVL.

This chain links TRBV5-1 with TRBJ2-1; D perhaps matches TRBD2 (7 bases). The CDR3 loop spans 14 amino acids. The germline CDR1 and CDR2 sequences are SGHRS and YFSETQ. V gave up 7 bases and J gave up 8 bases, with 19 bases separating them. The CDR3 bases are TGCGCCAGCCGACCCGGGGGGCCAGAGGATGAGCAGTTCTTC. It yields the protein CASRPGGPEDEQFF. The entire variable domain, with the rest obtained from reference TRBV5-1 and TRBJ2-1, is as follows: KAGVTQTPRYLIKTRGQQVTLSCSPISGHRSVSWYQQTPGQGLQFLFEYFSETQRNKGNFPGRFSGRQFSNSRSEMNVSTLELGDSALYLCASRPGGPEDEQFFGPGTRLTVL.

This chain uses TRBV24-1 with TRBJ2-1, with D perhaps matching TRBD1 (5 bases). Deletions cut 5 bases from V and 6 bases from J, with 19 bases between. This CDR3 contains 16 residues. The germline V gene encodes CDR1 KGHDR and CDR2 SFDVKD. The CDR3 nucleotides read TGTGCCACCAGTGGTTCCAGGGCCAAGGGCTTCAATGAGCAGTTCTTC. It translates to CATSGSRAKGFNEQFF.

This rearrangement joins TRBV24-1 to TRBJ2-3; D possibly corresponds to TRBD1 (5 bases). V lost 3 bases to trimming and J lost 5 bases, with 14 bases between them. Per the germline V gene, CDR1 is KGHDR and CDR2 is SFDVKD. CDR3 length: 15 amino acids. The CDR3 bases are TGTGCCACCAGTGATCCCAGGGCCGCTGGAGATACGCAGTATTTT. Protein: CATSDPRAAGDTQYF.

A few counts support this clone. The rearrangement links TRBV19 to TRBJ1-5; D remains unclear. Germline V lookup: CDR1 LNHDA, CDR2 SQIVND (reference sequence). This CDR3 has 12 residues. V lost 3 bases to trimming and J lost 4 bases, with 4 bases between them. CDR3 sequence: CASSIVNQPQHF. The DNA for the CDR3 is TGTGCCAGTAGTATTGTAAATCAGCCCCAGCATTTT.

The CDR3 here is CASSSPDRAANQPQHF. The CDR3 DNA is TGTGCCAGCAGCTCTCCGGACAGGGCGGCAAATCAGCCCCAGCATTTT. The V and J genes are TRBV7-2 and TRBJ1-5; 8 nucleotides match TRBD1. CDR3 length: 16 residues. CDR1 and CDR2 (germline): SGHTA, FQGNSA. The V segment lost 4 bases and the J segment 4 bases; nucleotides outside the gene matches: 9.

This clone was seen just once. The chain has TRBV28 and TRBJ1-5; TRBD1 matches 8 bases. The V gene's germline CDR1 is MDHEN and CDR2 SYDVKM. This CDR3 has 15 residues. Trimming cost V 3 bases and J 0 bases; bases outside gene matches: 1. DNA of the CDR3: TGTGCCAGCAGTTTCAGGGGGCCTAGCAATCAGCCCCAGCATTTT. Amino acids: CASSFRGPSNQPQHF. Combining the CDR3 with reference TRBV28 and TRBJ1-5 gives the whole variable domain DVKVTQSSRYLVKRTGEKVFLECVQDMDHENMFWYRQDPGLGLRLIYFSYDVKMKEKGDIPEGYSVSREKKERFSLILESASTNQTSMYLCASSFRGPSNQPQHFGDGTRLSIL.

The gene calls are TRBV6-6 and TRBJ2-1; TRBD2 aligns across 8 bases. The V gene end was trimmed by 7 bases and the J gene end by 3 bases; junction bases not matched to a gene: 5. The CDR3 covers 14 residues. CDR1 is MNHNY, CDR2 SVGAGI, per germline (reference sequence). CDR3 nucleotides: TGTGCCAGCATGCAGCGGGAGAACTACAATGAGCAGTTCTTC. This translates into CASMQRENYNEQFF.

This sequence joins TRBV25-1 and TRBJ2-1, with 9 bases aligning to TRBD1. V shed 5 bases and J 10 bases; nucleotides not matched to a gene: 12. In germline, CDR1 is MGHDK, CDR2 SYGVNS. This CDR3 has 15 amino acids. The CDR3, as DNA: TGTGCCAGCAGTTCAATCGCACCGACAGGGGGGGAGCAGTTCTTC. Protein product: CASSSIAPTGGEQFF.

This chain's CDR3 is CASRLQGRNTEAFF. CDR3 nucleotide sequence: TGTGCCAGCAGACTACAGGGGCGGAACACTGAAGCTTTCTTT. The chain employs TRBV6-5 and TRBJ1-1, with 7 bases identical to TRBD1. CDR1 and CDR2 from the germline V gene are MNHEY and SVGAGI. This CDR3 is built from 14 residues. V shed 6 bases, J shed 1 base, and the junction held 5 bases outside the gene matches.

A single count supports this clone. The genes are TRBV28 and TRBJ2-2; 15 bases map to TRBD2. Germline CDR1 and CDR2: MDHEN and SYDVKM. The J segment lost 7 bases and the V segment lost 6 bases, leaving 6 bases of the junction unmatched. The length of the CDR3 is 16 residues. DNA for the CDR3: TGTGCCAGCAGCAGGACTAGCGGGAGGGCGTACGGGGAGCTGTTTTTT. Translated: CASSRTSGRAYGELFF.

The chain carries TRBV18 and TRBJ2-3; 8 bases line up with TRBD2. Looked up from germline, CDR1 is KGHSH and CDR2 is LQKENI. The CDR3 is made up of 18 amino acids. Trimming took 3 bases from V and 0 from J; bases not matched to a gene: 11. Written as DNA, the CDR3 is TGTGCCAGCTCACCGATAGCGGGGTTAGGCTCTAGCACAGATACGCAGTATTTT. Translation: CASSPIAGLGSSTDTQYF.